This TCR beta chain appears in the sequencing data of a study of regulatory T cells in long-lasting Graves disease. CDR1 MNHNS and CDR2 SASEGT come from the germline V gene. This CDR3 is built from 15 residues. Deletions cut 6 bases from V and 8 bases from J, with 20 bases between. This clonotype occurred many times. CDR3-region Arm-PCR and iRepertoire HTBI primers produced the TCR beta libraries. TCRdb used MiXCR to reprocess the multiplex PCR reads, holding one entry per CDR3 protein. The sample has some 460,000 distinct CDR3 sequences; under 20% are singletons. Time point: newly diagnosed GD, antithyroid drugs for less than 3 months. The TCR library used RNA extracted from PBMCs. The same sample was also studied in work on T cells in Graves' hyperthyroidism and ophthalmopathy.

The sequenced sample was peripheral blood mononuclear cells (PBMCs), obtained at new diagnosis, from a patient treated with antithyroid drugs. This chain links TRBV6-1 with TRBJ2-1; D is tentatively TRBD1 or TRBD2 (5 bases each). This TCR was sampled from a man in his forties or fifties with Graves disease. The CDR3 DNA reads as TGTGCCAGCAGCCCCGGGACGGAGGCCAGTTATGAGCAGTTCTTC. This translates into CASSPGTEASYEQFF.